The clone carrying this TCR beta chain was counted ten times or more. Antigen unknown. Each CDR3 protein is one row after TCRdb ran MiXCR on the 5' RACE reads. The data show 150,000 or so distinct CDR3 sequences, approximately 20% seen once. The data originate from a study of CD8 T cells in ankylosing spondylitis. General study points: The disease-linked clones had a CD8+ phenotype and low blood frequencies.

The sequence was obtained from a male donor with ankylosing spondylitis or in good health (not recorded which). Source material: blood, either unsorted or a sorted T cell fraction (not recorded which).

The CDR3 loop reads CASSEIDILYGYTF. CDR3 DNA: TGTGCCAGCAGCGAAATCGACATCCTCTATGGCTACACCTTC. The J gene is TRBJ1-2, the V gene TRBV28; the D is unclear. Trimming left V 6 bases short and J 4 bases short, with 15 bases between. Germline V gene sequence: CDR1 MDHEN, CDR2 SYDVKM. The CDR3 contains 14 residues.